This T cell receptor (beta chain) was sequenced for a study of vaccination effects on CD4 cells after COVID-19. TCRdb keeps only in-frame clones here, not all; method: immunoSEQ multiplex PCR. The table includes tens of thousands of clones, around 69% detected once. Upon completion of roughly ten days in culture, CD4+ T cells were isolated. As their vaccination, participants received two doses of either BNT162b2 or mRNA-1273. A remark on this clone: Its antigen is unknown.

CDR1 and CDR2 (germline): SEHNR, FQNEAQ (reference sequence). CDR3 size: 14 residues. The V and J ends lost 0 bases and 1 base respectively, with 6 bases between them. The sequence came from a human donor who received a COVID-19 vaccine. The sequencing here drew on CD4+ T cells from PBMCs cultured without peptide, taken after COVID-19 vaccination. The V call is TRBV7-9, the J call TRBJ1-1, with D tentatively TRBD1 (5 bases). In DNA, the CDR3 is TGTGCCAGCAGCTTAGCAGGGGCGAACACTGAAGCTTTCTTT. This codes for CASSLAGANTEAFF.